The 18 T cell receptor beta chains listed next were all sequenced from one sample in a study of regulatory T cells in long-lasting Graves disease (dated by TCRdb to the early 2020s). The time point label, read with the paper, signifies: newly diagnosed GD, antithyroid drugs for less than 3 months. For both TCR sequencing and RNA sequencing, RNA was extracted from PBMCs in TRIzol. Library generation was performed with multiplex PCR. Sequencing took place on an Illumina HiSeq 4000. TCR beta libraries were built with iRepertoire HTBI primers and Arm-PCR amplification of CDR3 regions. Through fastp at Q25 and MiXCR, TCRdb rebuilt clones from the public reads, retaining in-frame beta chains. Each CDR3 protein appears once, grouped with its most common genes and DNA. This sample gives roughly 610,000 distinct CDR3 sequences in total; 15% to 20% of them show up just once. The ten largest account for around 11% of the sample.

This sample was also put to use in a study of T cells in Graves' hyperthyroidism and ophthalmopathy.

Sample: peripheral blood mononuclear cells (PBMCs), taken at new diagnosis, from a patient treated with antithyroid drugs. These receptors all stem from a man younger than 35 with Graves disease. Donor details come from another sample of the same person, matched by shared clones.

The rearrangement joins TRBV19 to TRBJ1-1, with 7 bases lining up with TRBD1. J was trimmed by 1 base and V by 0 bases; bases with no gene match: 5. CDR3 length: 16 amino acids. From germline, CDR1 is LNHDA and CDR2 SQIVND (reference sequence). The CDR3 DNA sequence: TGTGCCAGTAGTATAGACTACAGGGGCGAGAACACTGAAGCTTTCTTT. Residues: CASSIDYRGENTEAFF. Variable domain in full (rest from reference TRBV19 and TRBJ1-1): DGGITQSPKYLFRKEGQNVTLSCEQNLNHDAMYWYRQDPGQGLRLIYYSQIVNDFQKGDIAEGYSVSREKKESFPLTVTSAQKNPTAFYLCASSIDYRGENTEAFFGQGTRLTVV.

This clonotype has ten or more counts. The V gene is TRBV15, the J gene TRBJ2-7; D is possibly TRBD2 (6 bases). Deletions cut 1 base from V and 5 bases from J, with 9 bases between. The CDR3 spans 13 residues. Looked up from germline, CDR1 is LNHNV and CDR2 is YYDKDF (reference sequence). DNA for the CDR3: TGTGCCACCAGCAGAGGGGGGGTCGACGAGCAGTACTTC. This encodes CATSRGGVDEQYF.

This clonotype was recorded a few times. The V and J genes are TRBV9 and TRBJ1-1; a possible D gene is TRBD1 (6 bases). V lost 3 bases, J lost 0 bases, and 12 bases lay in between. The CDR3 spans 15 residues. The germline V gene has CDR1 SGDLS and CDR2 YYNGEE. CDR3 sequence: CASSELQGLNTEAFF. The CDR3 DNA is TGTGCCAGCAGCGAATTACAGGGATTGAACACTGAAGCTTTCTTT.

Ten or more counts support this clonotype. The rearrangement links TRBV5-1 to TRBJ2-1; 10 positions match TRBD1. V shed 3 bases, J shed 6 bases, and the junction held 9 bases outside the gene matches. Germline V gene lookup returns CDR1 SGHRS and CDR2 YFSETQ. This CDR3 region has 16 residues. The CDR3 is CASSSTPGTGVNEQFF. As DNA, the CDR3 is TGCGCCAGCAGCTCGACCCCCGGGACAGGGGTCAATGAGCAGTTCTTC.

The V gene is TRBV20-1, the J gene TRBJ2-3; D not resolved. CDR1 DFQATT and CDR2 SNEGSKA come from the germline V gene (reference sequence). Trimming stripped 5 bases from V and 7 bases from J, with 13 bases between. CDR3 length: 12 residues. CDR3 nucleotide sequence: TGCAGTGCTCCCATTCGGATGCATACGCAGTATTTT. This gives the protein CSAPIRMHTQYF.

The CDR3 loop reads CSVGAAQETQYF. The CDR3, as DNA: TGCAGCGTTGGCGCAGCCCAAGAGACCCAGTACTTC. The chain uses TRBV29-1 and TRBJ2-5, with unresolved D. CDR1 is SQVTM, CDR2 ANQGSEA, per germline. The CDR3 is 12 residues long. V lost 4 bases and J lost 1, with 7 bases in between.

Many counts were recorded for this clonotype. The chain has TRBV27 and TRBJ2-7; D unresolved. The germline CDR1 and CDR2 sequences are MNHEY and SMNVEV (reference sequence). The CDR3 spans 13 residues. V lost 3 bases, J lost 3 bases, and 9 bases lay in between. The CDR3 spells CASSLNSLYEQYF. The CDR3 nucleotides are TGTGCCAGCAGTTTGAACAGCCTCTACGAGCAGTACTTC.

This clonotype has a handful of counts. This chain links TRBV6-6 with TRBJ2-3; tentatively, D is TRBD2 (5 bases). Trimming removed 0 bases from V and 0 bases from J, with 10 bases in between. CDR1 MNHNY and CDR2 SVGAGI come from the germline V gene (reference sequence). The CDR3 loop spans 16 amino acids. The CDR3: CASSYSGAPSTDTQYF. The DNA of the CDR3 is TGTGCCAGCAGTTACTCGGGAGCCCCTAGCACAGATACGCAGTATTTT.

V is TRBV5-1 and J is TRBJ2-1, with TRBD2 matching over 15 bases. Germline V gene data show CDR1 as SGHRS and CDR2 as YFSETQ. This CDR3 has 17 residues. With V trimmed by 4 bases and J by 4 bases, 6 bases remained unmatched. The DNA of the CDR3 is TGCGCCAGCAGCCCGGGACTAGCGGGAGGCCTATACAATGAGCAGTTCTTC. Amino acid sequence: CASSPGLAGGLYNEQFF.

The sample holds a few counts of this clonotype. The V and J genes are TRBV6-2 or TRBV6-3 and TRBJ2-7; D is uncertain. The CDR3 is 14 amino acids. Germline V gene data show CDR1 as MNHEY and CDR2 as SVGEGT. Trimming left V 2 bases short and J 1 base short, with 9 bases between. The CDR3 coding sequence is TGTGCCAGCAGTTACGGCGGAAATTCCTACGAGCAGTACTTC. Translation gives CASSYGGNSYEQYF.

V and J are TRBV18 and TRBJ2-7; D is undetermined. This CDR3 region has 12 residues. The germline V and J ends were trimmed by 8 bases and 6 bases, with 14 bases remaining between them. CDR1 KGHSH and CDR2 LQKENI come from the germline V gene. This CDR3 reads CASPTSKTEQYF. For the CDR3, the DNA is TGTGCCAGCCCCACCAGCAAAACCGAGCAGTACTTC.

Comments on this clonotype: This could be a read error, since a much larger clone is one nucleotide away. The V and J genes are TRBV12-3 or TRBV12-4 and TRBJ2-4; 9 bases are a match to TRBD1. With V trimmed by 6 bases and J by 9 bases, 6 bases remained unmatched. The CDR3 extends over 13 amino acids. This chain's CDR3 is CASRRQGVSIQYF. Here the CDR3 DNA reads TGTGCCAGCAGGAGACAGGGGGTAAGCATTCAGTACTTC.

This clonotype was picked up many times. The chain is built from TRBV28 and TRBJ1-2; possible D gene TRBD1, 6 bases. V was trimmed by 7 bases and J by 7 bases, leaving 25 bases between them. Germline assignment: CDR1 MDHEN and CDR2 SYDVKM. The CDR3 contains 16 residues. CDR3 sequence reads: CASTLPRVPEGVGYTF. In DNA form, the CDR3 reads TGTGCCAGCACTCTCCCGAGGGTGCCGGAGGGGGTTGGCTACACCTTC.

This clonotype was counted only a few times. The chain employs TRBV20-1 and TRBJ1-5; 11 nucleotides agree with TRBD1. The ends lost 5 bases at V and 7 bases at J; junction bases unmatched: 7. CDR1 and CDR2 from the germline V gene are DFQATT and SNEGSKA (reference sequence). The CDR3 consists of 14 residues. Written as DNA, the CDR3 is TGCAGTGCTCACGGACAGGGGGCGAAACAGCCCCAGCATTTT. It yields the protein CSAHGQGAKQPQHF.

This clonotype has only a few counts. The V gene is TRBV20-1, the J gene TRBJ2-7; D is perhaps TRBD2 (5 bases). V was clipped by 3 bases and J by 0 bases, with 12 bases between them. This CDR3 contains 14 residues. The germline V gene has CDR1 DFQATT and CDR2 SNEGSKA (reference sequence). Here the CDR3 DNA reads TGCAGTGCTAGGCCCCGGGGTAGCTCCTACGAGCAGTACTTC. It translates to CSARPRGSSYEQYF.

To note about this clonotype: Here the CDR3 omits its conserved ending phenylalanine or tryptophan, so a read error is the likely source. V gene TRBV30 combines with J gene TRBJ1-1; the D gene is possibly TRBD1 (5 bases). There are 13 residues in the CDR3. Trimming shortened V by 5 bases and J by 5 bases, and 15 bases separated the two germline ends. Germline loops: CDR1 GTSNPN, CDR2 SVGIG (reference sequence). CDR3 region: CAWAPGGGTEAFS. The CDR3 DNA reads TGTGCCTGGGCCCCGGGGGGGGGGACTGAAGCTTTCTCT.

This sequence joins TRBV30 and TRBJ2-7, with a tentative D call TRBD1 (6 bases). V was cut by 4 bases and J by 2 bases, with 12 bases left in between. Germline V gene sequence: CDR1 GTSNPN, CDR2 SVGIG (reference sequence). CDR3 length: 13 residues. CDR3 region: CAWKRGFPYEQYF. The CDR3 bases are TGTGCCTGGAAAAGGGGGTTCCCCTACGAGCAGTACTTC.

The chain has TRBV4-1 and TRBJ2-5; possibly TRBD1 or TRBD2 for D (5 bases each). With 1 base removed from V and 13 bases from J, the gap between germline ends came to 19 bases. Germline values: CDR1 MGHRA, CDR2 YSYEKL. This CDR3 has 14 residues. The CDR3 nucleotides read TGCGCCAGCAGCCAAGCCTCGGCTCGGGGTGGGACGTACTTC. It encodes CASSQASARGGTYF.